The 21 T cell receptor beta chains below were found in one sample sequenced in a study of shared clonotypes between healthy human individuals. Produced via immunoSEQ multiplex PCR; TCRdb's table is partial and in-frame only. The sample has about 2.4 million clones; approximately 93% are singletons. Sequenced material: naive CD4+ T cells from PBMCs. Subset described: CD45RA+ positively selected. These receptors all come from a man aged 18-30 years in good health. Some clones in this sample may be carry-over from other donors' samples.

The rearrangement uses TRBV7-2 and TRBJ2-2, with 11 bases fitting TRBD2. Trimming at V came to 5 bases and at J to 3 bases, leaving 11 bases not matched to a gene. The V gene's germline CDR1 is SGHTA and CDR2 FQGNSA. The CDR3 extends over 18 amino acids. The CDR3 sequence is CASSARLAGSWDTGELFF. The CDR3 region has the DNA TGTGCCAGCAGCGCTCGACTAGCGGGGTCCTGGGACACCGGGGAGCTGTTTTTT.

J is TRBJ2-7 and V is TRBV28, with 11 bases identical to TRBD2. CDR1 MDHEN and CDR2 SYDVKM come from the germline V gene. The CDR3 runs 15 residues. The V segment lost 5 bases and the J segment 6 bases; nucleotides outside the gene matches: 9. The CDR3: CASSLVAGGPSEQYF. CDR3 nucleotide sequence: TGTGCCAGCAGTCTGGTAGCGGGAGGGCCGTCCGAGCAGTACTTC.

The rearrangement uses TRBV27 and TRBJ2-1, with 7 bases aligning to TRBD1. V dropped 3 bases and J dropped 0; count of bases not matched to a gene: 2. This CDR3 contains 15 residues. The germline V gene has CDR1 MNHEY and CDR2 SMNVEV (reference sequence). The DNA for the CDR3 is TGTGCCAGCAGTTTGGGGACAGCCTCCTACAATGAGCAGTTCTTC. Amino acid sequence: CASSLGTASYNEQFF.

The V and J genes are TRBV28 and TRBJ2-1; TRBD2 matches 9 bases. V was clipped by 5 bases and J by 7 bases; unmatched bases: 6. Germline-derived CDR1 and CDR2 are MDHEN and SYDVKM. The CDR3 loop spans 14 amino acids. The DNA for the CDR3 is TGTGCCAGCAGTACAGCGGGAGGTCGGAATGAGCAGTTCTTC. Its translation: CASSTAGGRNEQFF.

The genes are TRBV6-5 and TRBJ2-6; D is unclear. V was shortened by 4 bases and J by 0 bases, with 10 bases between the two germline ends. CDR3 size: 16 residues. The germline CDR1 and CDR2 sequences are MNHEY and SVGAGI. CDR3 DNA: TGTGCCAGCAGTTCCGCCCTTCCCTCTGGGGCCAACGTCCTGACTTTC. It yields the protein CASSSALPSGANVLTF.

V gene TRBV11-2 combines with J gene TRBJ2-7; TRBD1 might be the D (5 bases). The germline V gene has CDR1 SGHAT and CDR2 FQNNGV. Trimming shortened V by 5 bases and J by 4 bases, and 15 bases separated the two germline ends. This CDR3 comprises 14 residues. The CDR3 loop is CASSPLGRQYEQYF. The DNA of the CDR3 is TGTGCCAGCAGCCCCCTGGGGCGCCAATACGAGCAGTACTTC.

The CDR3 region has the DNA TGTGCCAGCGGGGGGGCGGCTAGCACAGATACGCAGTATTTT. The encoded protein is CASGGAASTDTQYF. This chain connects TRBV9 to TRBJ2-3; D might be TRBD2 (7 bases). This CDR3 spans 14 amino acids. Looked up from germline, CDR1 is SGDLS and CDR2 is YYNGEE. V lost 7 bases, J lost 0 bases, and 12 bases lay in between.

The chain is built from TRBV5-1 and TRBJ2-1; 10 bases match TRBD2. Unmatched junction bases numbered 5, after V lost 4 bases and J lost 1 base. This CDR3 has 16 amino acids. Per germline, CDR1 SGHRS and CDR2 YFSETQ. The CDR3 nucleotides read TGCGCCAGCAGCATGATAGCGGGAGGATCCTACAATGAGCAGTTCTTC. Translated, it gives CASSMIAGGSYNEQFF.

This clone was counted a single time. The chain uses TRBV6-5 and TRBJ2-1; D unclear. V gave up 0 bases and J gave up 10 bases, with 10 bases separating them. Germline CDR1 reads MNHEY; CDR2 reads SVGAGI. This CDR3 has 13 residues. DNA of the CDR3: TGTGCCAGCAGTTACTCGGGGATCGAAGAGCAGTTCTTC. Protein: CASSYSGIEEQFF.

This chain uses TRBV7-2 with TRBJ2-2; possibly TRBD1 for D (5 bases). V was cut by 3 bases and J by 5 bases, with 16 bases left in between. CDR1 SGHTA and CDR2 FQGNSA come from the germline V gene. The CDR3 covers 16 residues. The CDR3 loop reads CASSFGQWARTGELFF. The CDR3 region has the DNA TGTGCCAGCAGCTTTGGACAATGGGCCAGGACCGGGGAGCTGTTTTTT.

Concerning this clone itself: Other DNA sequences in the same sample also yield this CDR3. The V call is TRBV5-6, the J call TRBJ1-2; D call uncertain. This CDR3 region has 13 residues. Germline CDR1 and CDR2: SGHDT and YYEEEE. The V and J ends lost 4 bases and 7 bases respectively, with 14 bases between them. For the CDR3, the DNA is TGTGCCAGCAGCCTGGGCCTGAGTGGTGGCTACACCTTC. This translates into CASSLGLSGGYTF.

The V and J genes are TRBV9 and TRBJ2-1; D could derive from TRBD1 or TRBD2 (5 bases each). The CDR3 has 15 amino acids. V was trimmed by 4 bases and J by 0 bases, leaving 11 bases between them. Germline lookup yields CDR1 SGDLS and CDR2 YYNGEE. The CDR3 DNA sequence: TGTGCCAGCAGCCCCGGGGCTAACTCCTACAATGAGCAGTTCTTC. This translates into CASSPGANSYNEQFF.

The chain links TRBV7-9 to TRBJ1-2, with D maybe TRBD1 (5 bases). The germline V gene has CDR1 SEHNR and CDR2 FQNEAQ (reference sequence). V was cut by 1 base and J by 7 bases, with 13 bases left in between. The CDR3 covers 14 residues. CDR3 coding DNA: TGTGCCAGCAGCTTAGTTTTGGCAGGGTCTGGCTACACCTTC. Translating it yields CASSLVLAGSGYTF.

This clone came up a few times. The J gene is TRBJ1-1, the V gene TRBV2; TRBD1 agrees at 10 bases. Trimming removed 7 bases from V and 6 bases from J; junction bases left unmatched: 8. Germline CDR1 and CDR2: SNHLY and FYNNEI. CDR3 length equals 14 residues. CDR3 DNA: TGTGCCAGCAATTGGGGACAGGGGAAGGCTGAAGCTTTCTTT. Its protein product is CASNWGQGKAEAFF.

V usage is TRBV18 and J usage is TRBJ2-6; D is uncertain. CDR3 size: 15 residues. Trimming pared 2 bases from V and 3 bases from J, leaving 8 bases between. CDR1 is KGHSH, CDR2 LQKENI, per germline. The CDR3, as DNA: TGTGCCAGCTCACCAAGGGTGTTTGGGGCCAACGTCCTGACTTTC. Encoded protein: CASSPRVFGANVLTF.

The chain employs TRBV6-1 and TRBJ2-5; 8 bases are shared with TRBD2. The CDR3 totals 14 residues. With 9 bases clipped from V and 5 bases from J, the junction kept 11 bases outside the gene matches. Per the germline V gene, CDR1 is MNHNS and CDR2 is SASEGT. The CDR3 sequence: CASKRERVMETQYF. The CDR3 nucleotides read TGTGCCAGTAAGCGGGAGCGAGTCATGGAGACCCAGTACTTC.

This chain joins TRBV28 and TRBJ2-7; TRBD2 agrees at 9 bases. The V gene end was trimmed by 5 bases and the J gene end by 6 bases; junction bases not matched to a gene: 11. The length of the CDR3 is 15 residues. CDR1 MDHEN and CDR2 SYDVKM come from the germline V gene. The CDR3 region has the DNA TGTGCCAGCAGTCACGGATTAGCGGGAGTGGTCGAGCAGTACTTC. Protein: CASSHGLAGVVEQYF. Based on the CDR3 plus reference TRBV28 and TRBJ2-7, the full variable domain is DVKVTQSSRYLVKRTGEKVFLECVQDMDHENMFWYRQDPGLGLRLIYFSYDVKMKEKGDIPEGYSVSREKKERFSLILESASTNQTSMYLCASSHGLAGVVEQYFGPGTRLTVT.

The chain couples TRBV4-2 to TRBJ2-1, with 7 bases aligning to TRBD2. The V gene end was trimmed by 1 base and the J gene end by 6 bases; junction bases not matched to a gene: 9. This CDR3 contains 16 residues. Germline V CDR1 and CDR2: LGHNA, YNFKEQ. CDR3 nucleotides: TGTGCCAGCAGCCAAGTGGTAGCCAGCGGGATCAATGAGCAGTTCTTC. Protein product: CASSQVVASGINEQFF.

The chain links TRBV5-4 to TRBJ1-4; D ambiguous. V lost 4 bases and J lost 0, with 10 bases in between. This CDR3 contains 15 residues. CDR1 is SGHNT and CDR2 is YYREEE in the germline V gene (reference sequence). CDR3 coding DNA: TGTGCCAGCAGCCTGGGTGCAGCAACTAATGAAAAACTGTTTTTT. Translating it yields CASSLGAATNEKLFF.

V gene TRBV28 combines with J gene TRBJ2-1; 12 bases agree with TRBD1. The CDR3 is 14 amino acids. Trimming removed 4 bases from V and 10 bases from J; junction bases left unmatched: 5. Germline CDR1 reads MDHEN; CDR2 reads SYDVKM. The CDR3 loop reads CASSSGTGGREQFF. CDR3 sequence (DNA): TGTGCCAGCAGTTCAGGGACAGGGGGCAGGGAGCAGTTCTTC.

The rearrangement uses TRBV7-9 and TRBJ2-5; D is unresolved. The germline gives CDR1 SEHNR, CDR2 FQNEAQ (reference sequence). V lost 0 bases and J lost 5, with 13 bases in between. The CDR3 has 15 amino acids. In DNA form, the CDR3 reads TGTGCCAGCAGCTTAGCGCACCCAAAGGAGGAGACCCAGTACTTC. This encodes CASSLAHPKEETQYF.